The source of this TCR beta chain is a study of OX40 agonist ivuxolimab in advanced cancers. General observations from the study: Both blood CD4+ and CD8+ T cells showed clonal growth by week 6 at 0.1 to 3.0 mg/kg.

Germline CDR1 reads SGHRS; CDR2 reads YFSETQ. J was trimmed by 4 bases and V by 5 bases; bases with no gene match: 5. The CDR3 runs to 14 residues. Regarding this clone: Its antigen is still unknown.

Using immunoSEQ multiplex PCR, the repertoire was profiled, and TCRdb retains in-frame clones only, with some absent. The table records roughly 80,000 clones, over 80% of them present only once. This material consisted of CD4+ or CD8+ T cells sorted from blood, taken in a trial of the OX40 agonist ivuxolimab. The V call is TRBV5-1, the J call TRBJ2-5; 10 nucleotides align to TRBD2. The clonotype originates from an adult with an advanced solid tumor such as melanoma, head and neck, liver or kidney cancer. CDR3 DNA: TGCGCCAGCAGATTAGCGGGAGGAGGAGAGACCCAGTACTTC. It codes for CASRLAGGGETQYF.